This TCR beta chain was sequenced for a study of molecular identifiers for immune sequencing clone quantification. General study results and limits: In naive cells, under 1% of molecules belonged to clones above 20 RNA copies, against over 99% in effector cells.

Previously described methods and listed TCR primers were employed for the bulk TCR libraries. TCRdb recomputed calls from the PCR reads with MiXCR, one row per CDR3 protein. Among about 640,000 distinct CDR3 sequences listed, roughly 21% were seen once. The sample holds a few counts of this clonotype. What it recognizes is unknown. Sorting defined naive CD8 T cells as CD8+CD4-CCR7+CD45RA+. The CDR3 length is 12 residues. Germline loops: CDR1 DFQATT, CDR2 SNEGSKA (reference sequence). V gave up 7 bases and J gave up 0 bases, with 9 bases separating them. The material sequenced was naive CD8+ T cells from blood, with Jurkat cell RNA spiked in. Described subset: FACS-sorted CD8+CD4-CCR7+CD45RA+ naive T cells. The gene calls are TRBV20-1 and TRBJ1-2; D perhaps matches TRBD1 (6 bases). This TCR was recovered from a human donor in good health. Some libraries in this study had Jurkat cell RNA spiked in. DNA of the CDR3: TGCAGTGTCGGACAGACTAACTATGGCTACACCTTC. Its protein product is CSVGQTNYGYTF.